These 3 T cell receptor beta chains share one sample of origin, sequenced in a study of STAT3 mutations in large granular lymphocyte leukemia. Study results and caveats: In T-cell large granular lymphocyte leukemia, about half of patients showed multiple immunodominant subclonotypes.

Profiling relied on immunoSEQ multiplex PCR, and the TCRdb table lists in-frame clones only, not all of them. The sample records around 13,000 clones, roughly nine tenths being singletons. No antigen is known for these receptors. The source material was peripheral blood mononuclear cells. The receptors were gathered from a man aged 35 to 55 with T-cell large granular lymphocyte leukemia. Some clones in this sample may be carry-over from other donors' samples.

V is TRBV29-1 and J is TRBJ2-3; 8 bases match TRBD2. The CDR3 extends over 14 amino acids. J gave up 6 bases and V 4 bases, and 9 bases lay outside the gene matches. Germline loops: CDR1 SQVTM, CDR2 ANQGSEA. CDR3 sequence: CSVGRGTSSDTQYF. The CDR3 nucleotides read TGCAGCGTTGGGCGAGGGACTAGTTCCGATACGCAGTATTTT.

This chain uses TRBV10-3 with TRBJ2-6; D is unresolved. Trimming took off 8 bases at V and 0 bases at J, with 8 bases between the two ends. Germline-derived CDR1 and CDR2 are ENHRY and SYGVKD. The CDR3 length is 14 residues. For the CDR3, the DNA is TGTGCCATCTCCACCCCCTCTGGGGCCAACGTCCTGACTTTC. Its translation is CAISTPSGANVLTF.

The chain links TRBV9 to TRBJ2-5; the match to TRBD2 covers 10 bases. Trimming removed 0 bases from V and 1 base from J; junction bases left unmatched: 9. CDR1 is SGDLS and CDR2 is YYNGEE in the germline V gene. The CDR3 is 18 amino acids. CDR3 nucleotide sequence: TGTGCCAGCAGCGTAGATCCCAATAGCGGGGGGACCCAAGAGACCCAGTACTTC. This sequence encodes CASSVDPNSGGTQETQYF. The variable domain in full, completed from reference TRBV9 and TRBJ2-5, reads DSGVTQTPKHLITATGQRVTLRCSPRSGDLSVYWYQQSLDQGLQFLIQYYNGEERAKGNILERFSAQQFPDLHSELNLSSLELGDSALYFCASSVDPNSGGTQETQYFGPGTRLLVL.